Following are 8 T cell receptor beta chains from one sample sequenced in a study of tumor-infiltrating lymphocytes in primary liver carcinoma (dated by TCRdb to the late 2010s). Without any cell sorting, total RNA and DNA were co-extracted from approximately 22-30 mg of bulk tissue using the AllPrep DNA/RNA mini kit. The reads were generated on an Illumina HiSeq 2500. A constant-region primer and ProtoScript II reverse transcriptase were used to reverse-transcribe TCRbeta-specific cDNA from about 0.55 ug total RNA. The TCRbeta libraries were prepared through three rounds of nested multiplex PCR following a slightly modified ARM-PCR procedure. Multiplex TRBV1-TRBV30 forward primers and a Cbeta reverse primer were used in the first two PCR rounds, each of which was run for approximately 11 cycles. The raw public data were reprocessed by TCRdb itself: fastp quality trimming at Q25, MiXCR clonotype calling, in-frame beta chains only. Identical CDR3 protein sequences are pooled into one entry, listed with their most common genes and DNA. The sample yields 120,000 or so distinct CDR3 sequences; around 60% were counted once. Approximately 10% of the sample rests with the top ten.

The specimen was liver tumor tissue from sampling region 1. The cell subset or site label of this sample denotes: tumor region T1, superior pole. The receptors derive from a woman in her fifties or sixties with primary liver carcinoma and hepatitis B virus infection.

This chain uses TRBV11-3 with TRBJ2-7, with D hard to call. Germline V gene sequence: CDR1 SGHNT, CDR2 YENEEA. V lost 5 bases and J lost 4, with 18 bases in between. The CDR3 length is 15 residues. As DNA, the CDR3 is TGTGCCAGCAGCCCCCGGGCCACACCTTGTTACGAGCAGTACTTC. Its protein product is CASSPRATPCYEQYF.

This clonotype has at least ten counts. The chain couples TRBV4-2 to TRBJ1-1; the D gene is possibly TRBD1 (5 bases). The CDR3 runs 16 residues. The V end was cut by 4 bases, the J end by 1 base, with 16 bases between. The germline CDR1 and CDR2 sequences are LGHNA and YNFKEQ. The CDR3 DNA follows: TGTGCCAGCAGCCCGGTACCCGGGACTCAGAACACTGAAGCTTTCTTT. It specifies CASSPVPGTQNTEAFF.

This clonotype came up once. The CDR3 reads CASRGTSRRYLEQFF. CDR3 DNA sequence: TGTGCCAGCAGGGGGACTAGCAGGAGGTACCTCGAGCAGTTCTTC. This sequence joins TRBV12-3 or TRBV12-4 and TRBJ2-1; 9 bases are shared with TRBD2. The CDR3 extends over 15 amino acids. Losses at the gene ends were 6 bases for V and 10 bases for J; bases not matched to a gene: 13.

The gene calls are TRBV5-1 and TRBJ2-7; D may be TRBD2 (5 bases). The V end lost 4 bases, the J end lost 2 bases, and 22 bases lay between the germline ends. Germline lookup yields CDR1 SGHRS and CDR2 YFSETQ. The CDR3 sequence is 17 residues long. The CDR3 DNA sequence: TGCGCCAGCAGCCTACGACTTAGGTCGGGGAGCGCCTACGAGCAGTACTTC. It translates to CASSLRLRSGSAYEQYF.

J is TRBJ1-2 and V is TRBV28; the match to TRBD1 covers 8 bases. J lost 12 bases, V lost 4 bases, and 13 bases had no gene match. This CDR3 region has 14 residues. Germline V gives CDR1 MDHEN, CDR2 SYDVKM. This CDR3 reads CASSSTDRDTLHTF. For the CDR3, the DNA is TGTGCCAGCAGTTCCACGGACAGGGACACTCTGCACACCTTC.

In the case of this clonotype: One junction end disagrees with the germline gene, perhaps due to a read error. V is TRBV4-2 and J is TRBJ2-5, with 12 bases matching TRBD2. Looked up from germline, CDR1 is LGHNA and CDR2 is YNFKEQ. The CDR3 covers 20 residues. The CDR3 DNA reads as TGTGCCAGCTCCCTAAGGGGGCCGAGTCTAGCGGGAGGGTCCCAAGAGACCCAATACTTC. It yields the protein CASSLRGPSLAGGSQETQYF.

Concerning this clonotype itself: A read error may be the cause here, since a much bigger clone is one base away. The rearrangement uses TRBV5-5 and TRBJ2-1; D perhaps matches TRBD2 (6 bases). CDR1 is SGHKS, CDR2 YYEKEE, per germline (reference sequence). The CDR3 has 15 residues. The CDR3 DNA follows: TGTGCCAGCAGCCAAACGGGACTTTATTCTAATGAGCAGCTCTTC. Amino acids: CASSQTGLYSNEQLF. The full variable domain, its missing parts supplied by reference TRBV5-5 and TRBJ2-1, is DAGVTQSPTHLIKTRGQQVTLRCSPISGHKSVSWYQQVLGQGPQFIFQYYEKEERGRGNFPDRFSARQFPNYSSELNVNALLLGDSALYLCASSQTGLYSNEQLFGPGTRLTVL.

Comment on this clonotype: This clone may be a read error of a much larger clone one base away. The chain is built from TRBV11-2 and TRBJ1-6; the D is unclear. The CDR3 is 13 residues long. Germline CDR1 is SGHAT and CDR2 is FQNNGV. CDR3 sequence: CASSLDPRSLLHF. The CDR3 bases are TGTGCCAGCAGCTTAGATCCGAGATCACTCCTCCACTTT.